Here is one TCR beta chain with its context. This clonotype was counted between two and nine times. What antigen it recognizes has not been identified. Base qualities are not at hand, and no much larger clone is one base apart. Libraries were prepared through PCR. Reads for this sample came from an Illumina HiSeq 2500. To reduce PCR and sequencing biases, unique molecular identifiers were incorporated into the TCR beta cDNA libraries. Roughly 0.5 million cDNA molecules were obtained per 1 to 10 million input T cells, so each molecule approximated one T cell. The same protocol used for the earlier healthy control dataset was applied to prepare and sequence the patient libraries. Within a given batch, samples were prepared together, multiplexed and sequenced on the same HiSeq lane. Regarding the original processing steps: Raw barcoded reads were processed with MIGEC, and single-read molecular identifier groups were discarded before consensus assembly and CDR3 extraction. VDJtools was used for post-analysis of the clonotype tables, and diversity was normalized by down-sampling every dataset to the size of the smallest sample. In repertoire overlap clustering, CDR3 amino acid sequences, but not nucleotide sequences, were matched to correct batch-related cross-sample contamination. TCRdb trimmed public reads at Q25 via fastp, called clones via MiXCR and kept in-frame beta chains. A single entry per CDR3 protein holds the most common genes and DNA from its merged rows. TCRdb, not the original authors, processed these V and J calls. In all, the sample holds about 620,000 distinct CDR3 sequences, and roughly two fifths of those were seen once. More than 1.5% of the sample lies in the top ten.

To demonstrate the VDJtools post-analysis software, the study profiled TCR beta repertoires from the peripheral blood of about 13 young patients with multiple sclerosis. The multiple sclerosis patients were children and adolescents ranging in age from roughly 6 to 15 years. The entry originates in a study of post-analysis software for immune sequencing data (dated by TCRdb to the mid-2010s). Regarding the research as a whole: Disease courses on record covered relapsing-remitting, secondary progressive and progressive-relapsing multiple sclerosis, though some patients had no subtype annotation. A subset of samples was prepared in parallel using single-end sample barcoding, then pooled and co-amplified after Illumina adapter ligation. The patient repertoires were compared against 11 previously published healthy control repertoires obtained from donors aged about 6 to 26 years.

Paper-wide results and their limitations: Compared with controls, multiple sclerosis patients had significantly lower normalized Chao1 diversity, a finding suggesting substantial peripheral T-cell clonal expansion. Patients showed significantly higher frequencies than controls for about five TRBV segments, among them TRBV5-6, TRBV5-1 and TRBV20-1. The multiple sclerosis patient group was slightly younger than the control group. Direct clustering with F measure revealed strong co-clustering of samples prepared in the same batch, which led to a batch-effect correction.

Based on the germline V gene, the CDR1 and CDR2 sequences are SGHTA and FQGNSA. The CDR3, cysteine through phenylalanine, is 15 amino acids long. The sequence is cut down to CDR3 DNA, 45 bases in frame from base 1. V and J lose 6 bases and 2 bases, and a span of 15 bases separates them. The sample comprised blood. Rearrangement joined TRBV7-2 to TRBJ2-3; the D gene remains uncertain. This clonotype originated in a girl between 5 and 17 years old with multiple sclerosis. DNA sequence: TGTGCCAGCAGGCTGGCGGCCCTTCTCACAGATACGCAGTATTTT. Protein translation: CASRLAALLTDTQYF.